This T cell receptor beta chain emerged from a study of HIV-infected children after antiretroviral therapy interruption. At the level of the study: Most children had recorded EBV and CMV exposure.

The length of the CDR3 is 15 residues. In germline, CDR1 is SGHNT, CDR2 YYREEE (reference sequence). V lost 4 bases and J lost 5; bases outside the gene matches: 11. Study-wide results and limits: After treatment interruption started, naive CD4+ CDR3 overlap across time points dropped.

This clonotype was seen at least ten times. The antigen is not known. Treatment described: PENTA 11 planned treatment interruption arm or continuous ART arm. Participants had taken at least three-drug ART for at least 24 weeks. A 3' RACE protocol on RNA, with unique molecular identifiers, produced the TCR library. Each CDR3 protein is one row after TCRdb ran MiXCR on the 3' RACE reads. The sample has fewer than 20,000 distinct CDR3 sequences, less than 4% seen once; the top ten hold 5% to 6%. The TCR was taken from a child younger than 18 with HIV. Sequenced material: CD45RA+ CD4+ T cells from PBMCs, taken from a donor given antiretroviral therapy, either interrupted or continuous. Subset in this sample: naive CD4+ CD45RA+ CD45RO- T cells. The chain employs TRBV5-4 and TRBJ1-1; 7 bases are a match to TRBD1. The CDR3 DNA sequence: TGTGCCAGCAGCCTCCCCGGGACAGCTGCGACTGAAGCTTTCTTT. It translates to CASSLPGTAATEAFF.